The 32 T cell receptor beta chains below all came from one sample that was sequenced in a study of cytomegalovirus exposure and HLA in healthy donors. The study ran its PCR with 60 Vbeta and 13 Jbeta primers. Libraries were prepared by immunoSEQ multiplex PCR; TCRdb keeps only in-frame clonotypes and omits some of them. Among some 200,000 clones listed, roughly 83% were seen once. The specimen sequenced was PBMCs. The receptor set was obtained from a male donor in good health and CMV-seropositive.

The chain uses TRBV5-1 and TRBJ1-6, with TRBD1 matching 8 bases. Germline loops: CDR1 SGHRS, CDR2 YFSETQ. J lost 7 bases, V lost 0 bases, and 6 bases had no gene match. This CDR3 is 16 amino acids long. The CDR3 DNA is TGCGCCAGCAGCTTGGGGGACAGGAGCTTCAATTCACCCCTCCACTTT. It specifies CASSLGDRSFNSPLHF.

CDR3 loop: CASSLSRTGGNTEAFF. The CDR3 bases are TGTGCCAGCAGCCTCTCACGGACAGGAGGGAACACTGAAGCTTTCTTT. V usage is TRBV9 and J usage is TRBJ1-1, with 7 positions matching TRBD1. The CDR3 has 16 amino acids. V was pared by 4 bases and J by 1 base, with 10 bases of the junction left unmatched. Per the germline V gene, CDR1 is SGDLS and CDR2 is YYNGEE.

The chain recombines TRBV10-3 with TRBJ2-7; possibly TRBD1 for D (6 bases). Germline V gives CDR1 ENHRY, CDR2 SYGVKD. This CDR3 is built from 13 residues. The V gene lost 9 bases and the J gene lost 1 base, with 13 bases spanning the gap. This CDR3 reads CAMGHGGSYEQYF. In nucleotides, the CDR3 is TGTGCCATGGGACACGGCGGTTCCTACGAGCAGTACTTC.

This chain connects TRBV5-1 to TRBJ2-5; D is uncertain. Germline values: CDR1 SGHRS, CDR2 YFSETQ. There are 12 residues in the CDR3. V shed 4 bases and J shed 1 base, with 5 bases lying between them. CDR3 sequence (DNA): TGCGCCAGCAGCCTATCCCAAGAGACCCAGTACTTC. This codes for CASSLSQETQYF.

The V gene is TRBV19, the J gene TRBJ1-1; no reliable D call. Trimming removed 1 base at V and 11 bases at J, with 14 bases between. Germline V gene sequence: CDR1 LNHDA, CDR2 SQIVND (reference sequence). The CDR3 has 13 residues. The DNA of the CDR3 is TGTGCCAGTAGTATAGGCACGGGAGGCGTGGCTTTCTTT. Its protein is CASSIGTGGVAFF.

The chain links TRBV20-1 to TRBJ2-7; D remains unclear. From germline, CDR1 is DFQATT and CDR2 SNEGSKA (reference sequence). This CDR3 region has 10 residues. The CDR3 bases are TGCAGAGTCGACAATAACGAGCAGTACTTC. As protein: CRVDNNEQYF.

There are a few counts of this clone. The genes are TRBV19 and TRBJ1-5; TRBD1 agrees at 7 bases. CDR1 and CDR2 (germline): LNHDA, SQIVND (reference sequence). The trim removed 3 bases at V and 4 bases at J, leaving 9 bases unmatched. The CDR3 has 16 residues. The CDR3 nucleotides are TGTGCCAGTAGTATCCCTCCGGGACAGCTAAATCAGCCCCAGCATTTT. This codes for CASSIPPGQLNQPQHF.

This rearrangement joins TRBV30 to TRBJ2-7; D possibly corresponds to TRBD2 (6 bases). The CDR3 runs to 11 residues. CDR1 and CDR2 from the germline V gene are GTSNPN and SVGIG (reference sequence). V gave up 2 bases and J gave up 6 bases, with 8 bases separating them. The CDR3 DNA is TGTGCCTGGAGTATGGAGGGCGAGCAGTACTTC. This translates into CAWSMEGEQYF.

The CDR3, as DNA: TGCGCCAGCAGCCAAACTAGCGGGATTTACAATGAGCAGTTCTTC. This codes for CASSQTSGIYNEQFF. This chain links TRBV5-1 with TRBJ2-1; 10 positions agree with TRBD2. CDR3 length: 15 amino acids. Germline loops: CDR1 SGHRS, CDR2 YFSETQ. V gave up 4 bases and J gave up 4 bases; unmatched junction bases: 5.

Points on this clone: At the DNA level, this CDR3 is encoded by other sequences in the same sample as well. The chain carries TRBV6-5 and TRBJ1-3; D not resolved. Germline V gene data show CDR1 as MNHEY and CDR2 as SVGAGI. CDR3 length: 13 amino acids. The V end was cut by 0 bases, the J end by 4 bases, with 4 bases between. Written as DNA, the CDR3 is TGTGCCAGCAGTTACTCGTCGGGAAACACCATATATTTT. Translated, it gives CASSYSSGNTIYF.

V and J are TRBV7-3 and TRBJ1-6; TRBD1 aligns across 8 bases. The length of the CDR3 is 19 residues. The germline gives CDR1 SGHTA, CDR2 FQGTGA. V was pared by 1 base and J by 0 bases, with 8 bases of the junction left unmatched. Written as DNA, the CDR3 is TGTGCCAGCAGCTTAATTGGGCGGACAGGGAGCTCCTATAATTCACCCCTCCACTTT. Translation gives CASSLIGRTGSSYNSPLHF.

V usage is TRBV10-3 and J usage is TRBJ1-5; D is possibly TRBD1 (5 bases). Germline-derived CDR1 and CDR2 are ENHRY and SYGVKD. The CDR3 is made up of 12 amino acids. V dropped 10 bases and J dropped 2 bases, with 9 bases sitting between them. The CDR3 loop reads CATGGGNQPQHF. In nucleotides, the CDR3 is TGTGCCACCGGGGGGGGCAATCAGCCCCAGCATTTT.

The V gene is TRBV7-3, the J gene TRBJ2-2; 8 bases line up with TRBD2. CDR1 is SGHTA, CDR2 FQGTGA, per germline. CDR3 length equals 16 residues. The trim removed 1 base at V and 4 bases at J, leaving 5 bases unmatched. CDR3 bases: TGTGCCAGCAGCTTAAGTCGGCGGGAGGCCACCGGGGAGCTGTTTTTT. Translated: CASSLSRREATGELFF.

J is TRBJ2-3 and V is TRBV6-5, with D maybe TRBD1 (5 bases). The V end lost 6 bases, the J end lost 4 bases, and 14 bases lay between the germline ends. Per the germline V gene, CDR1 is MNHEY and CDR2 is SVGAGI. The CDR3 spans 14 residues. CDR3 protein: CASSRDLSADTQYF. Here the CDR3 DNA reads TGTGCCAGCAGCAGGGATTTATCGGCAGATACGCAGTATTTT.

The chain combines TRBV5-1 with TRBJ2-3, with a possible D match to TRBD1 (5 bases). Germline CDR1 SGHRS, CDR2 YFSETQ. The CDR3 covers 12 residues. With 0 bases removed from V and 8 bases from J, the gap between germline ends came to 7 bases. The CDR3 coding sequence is TGCGCCAGCAGCTTGGATAGGGGTACGCAGTATTTT. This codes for CASSLDRGTQYF.

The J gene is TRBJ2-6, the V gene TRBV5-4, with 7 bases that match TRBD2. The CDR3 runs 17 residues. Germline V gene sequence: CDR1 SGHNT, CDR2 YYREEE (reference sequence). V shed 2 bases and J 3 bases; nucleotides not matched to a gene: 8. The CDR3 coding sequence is TGTGCCAGCAGCTTTGGCGGGGGACCTCTTGGGGCCAACGTCCTGACTTTC. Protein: CASSFGGGPLGANVLTF. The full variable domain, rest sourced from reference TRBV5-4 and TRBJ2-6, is ETGVTQSPTHLIKTRGQQVTLRCSSQSGHNTVSWYQQALGQGPQFIFQYYREEENGRGNFPPRFSGLQFPNYSSELNVNALELDDSALYLCASSFGGGPLGANVLTFGAGSRLTVL.

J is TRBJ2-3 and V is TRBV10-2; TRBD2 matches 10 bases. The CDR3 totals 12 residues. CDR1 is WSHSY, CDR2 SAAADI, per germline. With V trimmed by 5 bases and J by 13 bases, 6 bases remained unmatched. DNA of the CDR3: TGCGCCAGCAGTCAAGCGGGAGGGGAAGAGTATTTT. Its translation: CASSQAGGEEYF.

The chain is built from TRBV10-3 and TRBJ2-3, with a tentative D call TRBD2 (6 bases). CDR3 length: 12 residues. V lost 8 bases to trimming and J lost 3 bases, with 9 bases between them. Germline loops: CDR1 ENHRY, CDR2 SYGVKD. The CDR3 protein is CAIGGNTDTQYF. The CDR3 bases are TGTGCCATCGGGGGGAATACAGATACGCAGTATTTT.

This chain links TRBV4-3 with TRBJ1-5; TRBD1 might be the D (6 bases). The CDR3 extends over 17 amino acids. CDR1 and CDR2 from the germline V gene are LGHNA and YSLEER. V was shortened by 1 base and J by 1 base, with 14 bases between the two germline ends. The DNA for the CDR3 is TGCGCCAGCAGCCAAGTTTTTGGGGGCACCAGCAATCAGCCCCAGCATTTT. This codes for CASSQVFGGTSNQPQHF.

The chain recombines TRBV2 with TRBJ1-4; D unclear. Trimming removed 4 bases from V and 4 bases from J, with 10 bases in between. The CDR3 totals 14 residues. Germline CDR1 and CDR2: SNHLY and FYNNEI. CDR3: CASSVLADNEKLFF. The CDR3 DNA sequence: TGTGCCAGCAGTGTTTTGGCAGATAATGAAAAACTGTTTTTT.

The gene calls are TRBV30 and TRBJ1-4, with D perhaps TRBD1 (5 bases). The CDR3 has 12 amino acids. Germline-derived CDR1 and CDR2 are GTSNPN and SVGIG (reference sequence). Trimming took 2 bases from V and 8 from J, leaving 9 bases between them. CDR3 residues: CAWSRGVEKLFF. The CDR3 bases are TGTGCCTGGAGTCGGGGGGTAGAAAAACTGTTTTTT.

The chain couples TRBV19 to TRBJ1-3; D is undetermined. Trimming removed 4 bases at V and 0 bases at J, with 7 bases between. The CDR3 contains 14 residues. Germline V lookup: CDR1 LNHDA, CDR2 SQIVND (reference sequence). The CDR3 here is CASSNGGSGNTIYF. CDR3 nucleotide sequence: TGTGCCAGTAGTAACGGTGGCTCTGGAAACACCATATATTTT.

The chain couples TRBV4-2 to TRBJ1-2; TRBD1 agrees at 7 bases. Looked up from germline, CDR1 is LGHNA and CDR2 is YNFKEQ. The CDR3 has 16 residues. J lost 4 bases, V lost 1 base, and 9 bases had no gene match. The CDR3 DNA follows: TGTGCCAGCAGCCAAGGGACAGGAACTCCAAGCTATGGCTACACCTTC. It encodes CASSQGTGTPSYGYTF.

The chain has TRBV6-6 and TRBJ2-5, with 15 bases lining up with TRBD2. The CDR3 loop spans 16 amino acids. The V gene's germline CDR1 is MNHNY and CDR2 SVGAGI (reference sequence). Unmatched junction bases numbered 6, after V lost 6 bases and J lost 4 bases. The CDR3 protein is CASSWTSGGAGETQYF. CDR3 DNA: TGTGCCAGCAGCTGGACTAGCGGGGGGGCAGGAGAGACCCAGTACTTC.

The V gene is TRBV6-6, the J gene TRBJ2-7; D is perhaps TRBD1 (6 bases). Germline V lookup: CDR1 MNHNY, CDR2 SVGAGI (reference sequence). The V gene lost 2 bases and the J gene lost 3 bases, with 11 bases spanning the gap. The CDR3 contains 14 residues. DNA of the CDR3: TGTGCCAGCAGTTACGCGGACAGAAACTACGAGCAGTACTTC. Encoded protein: CASSYADRNYEQYF.

The CDR3 bases are TGCGCCAGCAGCCCCGGCGGTTCTGGAAACACCATATATTTT. The encoded protein is CASSPGGSGNTIYF. The chain carries TRBV5-1 and TRBJ1-3; D is unresolved. Looked up from germline, CDR1 is SGHRS and CDR2 is YFSETQ. The length of the CDR3 is 14 residues. V was pared by 4 bases and J by 1 base, with 9 bases between.

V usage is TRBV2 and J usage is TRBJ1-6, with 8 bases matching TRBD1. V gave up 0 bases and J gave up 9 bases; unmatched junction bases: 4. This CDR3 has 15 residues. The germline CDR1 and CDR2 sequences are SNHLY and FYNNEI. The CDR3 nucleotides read TGTGCCAGCAGTGAAGCGGCAGGGGGCCGTTCACCCCTCCACTTT. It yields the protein CASSEAAGGRSPLHF.

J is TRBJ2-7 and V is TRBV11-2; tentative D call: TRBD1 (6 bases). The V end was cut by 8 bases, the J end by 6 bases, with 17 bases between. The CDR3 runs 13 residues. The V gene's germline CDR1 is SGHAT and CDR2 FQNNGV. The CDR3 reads CASLQGGAREQYF. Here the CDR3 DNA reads TGTGCCAGCCTCCAAGGGGGAGCGCGCGAGCAGTACTTC.

The CDR3 spells CASSLQGSTDTQYF. CDR3 coding DNA: TGTGCCAGCAGCTTGCAGGGGAGCACAGATACGCAGTATTTT. The chain combines TRBV5-5 with TRBJ2-3; TRBD1 is a possible D gene (6 bases). The CDR3 consists of 14 residues. With 1 base removed from V and 0 bases from J, the gap between germline ends came to 6 bases. The V gene's germline CDR1 is SGHKS and CDR2 YYEKEE (reference sequence).

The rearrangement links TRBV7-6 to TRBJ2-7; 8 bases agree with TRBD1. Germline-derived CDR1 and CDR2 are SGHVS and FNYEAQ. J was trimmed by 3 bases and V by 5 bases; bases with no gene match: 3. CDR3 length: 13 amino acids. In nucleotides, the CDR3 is TGTGCCAGCAGCCCCGGACAGGGCTACGAGCAGTACTTC. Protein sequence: CASSPGQGYEQYF.

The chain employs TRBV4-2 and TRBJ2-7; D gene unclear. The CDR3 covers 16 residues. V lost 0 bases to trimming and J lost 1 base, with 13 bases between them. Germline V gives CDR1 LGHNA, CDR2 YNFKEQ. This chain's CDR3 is CASSQDFTERSYEQYF. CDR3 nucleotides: TGTGCCAGCAGCCAAGATTTCACAGAAAGGTCCTACGAGCAGTACTTC.

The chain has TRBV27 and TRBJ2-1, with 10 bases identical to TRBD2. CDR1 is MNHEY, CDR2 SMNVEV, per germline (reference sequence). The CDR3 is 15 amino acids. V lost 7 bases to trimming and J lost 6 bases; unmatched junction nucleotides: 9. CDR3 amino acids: CASMRRLAGANEQFF. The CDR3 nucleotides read TGTGCCAGCATGAGGCGGCTAGCGGGAGCCAATGAGCAGTTCTTC.